The entry that follows covers one TCR beta chain sequence. Other DNA sequences in the sample encode the same CDR3. TCRdb's table, derived via immunoSEQ multiplex PCR, lists solely in-frame clones and lacks some. The table lists a few million clones, approximately 92% of them singletons. This specimen belongs to a study of shared clonotypes between healthy human individuals. Positive CCR7 selection of CD45RO-negative cells yielded the naive CD8 cells, and terminally differentiated effector memory CD45RA+ cells were excluded. The CDR3 is made up of 15 amino acids. Germline CDR1 reads SGDLS; CDR2 reads YYNGEE. The junction had 4 bases not matched to a gene; V was cut back by 2 bases and J by 1 base.

This chain uses TRBV9 with TRBJ2-5; 8 bases are a match to TRBD2. The sample comprised naive CD8+ T cells from PBMCs. The TCR sequence derives from a man between 18 and 35 years old in good health. Some clones in this sample may be carry-over from other donors' samples. The CDR3 sequence: CASSVGGRTQETQYF. The CDR3 region has the DNA TGTGCCAGCAGCGTTGGCGGGAGGACCCAAGAGACCCAGTACTTC.